This T cell receptor (beta chain) is drawn from a study of human T cells and chemical hapten exposure. Overall study: Patches that contained 0.01% DPC were applied to the upper back and read at 6 days.

Described time point: patch test 2, 6 weeks after DPC sensitization. The treatment: therapeutic diphenylcyclopropenone sensitization with weekly scalp DPC. TCRdb called the RACE reads again in MiXCR, with one record for every CDR3 protein. The table shows about 350,000 distinct CDR3 sequences, with over 6% occurring only once. The CDR3 covers 14 residues. CDR1 is DFQATT, CDR2 SNEGSKA, per germline (reference sequence). Trimming pared 2 bases from V and 1 base from J, leaving 11 bases between. This chain links TRBV20-1 with TRBJ1-2, with unresolved D. The sequencing here drew on whole blood, taken in connection with sensitization to the hapten diphenylcyclopropenone (DPC). This TCR was recovered from a woman between 18 and 30 years old with alopecia areata. Some clones in this sample may be carry-over from other donors' samples. CDR3 sequence reads: CSARKDGLNYGYTF. CDR3 sequence (DNA): TGCAGTGCTAGAAAGGACGGGCTTAACTATGGCTACACCTTC.